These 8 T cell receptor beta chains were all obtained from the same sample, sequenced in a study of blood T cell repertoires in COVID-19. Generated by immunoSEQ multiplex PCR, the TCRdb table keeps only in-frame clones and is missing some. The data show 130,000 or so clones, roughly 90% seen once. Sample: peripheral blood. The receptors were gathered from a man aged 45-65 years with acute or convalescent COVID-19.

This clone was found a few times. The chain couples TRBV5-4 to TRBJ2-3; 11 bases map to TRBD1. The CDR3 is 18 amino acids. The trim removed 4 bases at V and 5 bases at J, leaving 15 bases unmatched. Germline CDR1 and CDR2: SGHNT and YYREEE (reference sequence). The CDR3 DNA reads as TGTGCCAGCAGCACCGCGTCACCGGGACAGGGGGAAGTAGATACGCAGTATTTT. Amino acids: CASSTASPGQGEVDTQYF.

The CDR3 is CASRKTGGSNSPLHF. CDR3 DNA sequence: TGTGCCAGCAGGAAAACAGGGGGTAGTAATTCACCCCTCCACTTT. The chain joins TRBV27 to TRBJ1-6; 8 positions match TRBD1. CDR1 and CDR2 (germline): MNHEY, SMNVEV (reference sequence). There are 15 residues in the CDR3. V was pared by 6 bases and J by 6 bases, with 7 bases of the junction left unmatched.

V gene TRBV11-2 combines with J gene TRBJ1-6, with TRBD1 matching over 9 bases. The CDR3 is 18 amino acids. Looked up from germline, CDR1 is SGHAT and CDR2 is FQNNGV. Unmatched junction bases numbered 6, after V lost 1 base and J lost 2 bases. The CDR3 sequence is CASSLVGQGGTYNSPLHF. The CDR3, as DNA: TGTGCCAGCAGCTTAGTGGGACAGGGAGGGACCTATAATTCACCCCTCCACTTT.

The chain's CDR3 is CASSPGTSGRAAHEQYF. The CDR3 nucleotides are TGTGCCAGCTCCCCCGGGACTAGCGGGAGGGCCGCCCACGAGCAGTACTTC. This chain connects TRBV18 to TRBJ2-7; 16 bases line up with TRBD2. Germline V lookup: CDR1 KGHSH, CDR2 LQKENI. This CDR3 contains 17 residues. The V segment lost 6 bases and the J segment 5 bases; nucleotides outside the gene matches: 10. The full variable domain, in which reference TRBV18 and TRBJ2-7 provide the parts outside the CDR3, is NAGVMQNPRHLVRRRGQEARLRCSPMKGHSHVYWYRQLPEEGLKFMVYLQKENIIDESGMPKERFSAEFPKEGPSILRIQQVVRGDSAAYFCASSPGTSGRAAHEQYFGPGTRLTVT.

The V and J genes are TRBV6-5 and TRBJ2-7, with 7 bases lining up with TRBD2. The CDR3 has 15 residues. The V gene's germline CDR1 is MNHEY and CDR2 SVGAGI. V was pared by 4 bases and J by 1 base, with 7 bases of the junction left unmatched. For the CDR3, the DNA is TGTGCCAGCAGTTTTAGCGGGCGTATTTCCTACGAGCAGTACTTC. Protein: CASSFSGRISYEQYF.

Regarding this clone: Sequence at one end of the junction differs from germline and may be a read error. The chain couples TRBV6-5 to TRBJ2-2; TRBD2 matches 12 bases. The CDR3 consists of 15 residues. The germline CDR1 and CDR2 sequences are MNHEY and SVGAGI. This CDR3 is CASSWTSGNIGELFF. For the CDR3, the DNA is TGTGCCAGCAGTTGGACTAGCGGGAACATCGGGGAGCTGTTTTTT.

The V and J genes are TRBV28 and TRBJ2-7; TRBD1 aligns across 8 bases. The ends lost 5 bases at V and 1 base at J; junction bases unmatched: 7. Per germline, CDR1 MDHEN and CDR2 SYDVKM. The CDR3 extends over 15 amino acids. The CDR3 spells CASSAPRGHSYEQYF. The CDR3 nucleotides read TGTGCCAGCAGTGCCCCCAGGGGGCATTCCTACGAGCAGTACTTC.

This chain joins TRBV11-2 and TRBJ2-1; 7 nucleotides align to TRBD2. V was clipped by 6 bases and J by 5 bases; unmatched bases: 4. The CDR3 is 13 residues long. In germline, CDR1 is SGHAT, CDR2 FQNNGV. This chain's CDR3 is CASSLAVNNEQFF. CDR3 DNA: TGTGCCAGCAGTCTAGCGGTCAACAATGAGCAGTTCTTC. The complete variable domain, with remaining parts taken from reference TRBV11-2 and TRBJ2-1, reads EAGVAQSPRYKIIEKRQSVAFWCNPISGHATLYWYQQILGQGPKLLIQFQNNGVVDDSQLPKDRFSAERLKGVDSTLKIQPAKLEDSAVYLCASSLAVNNEQFFGPGTRLTVL.